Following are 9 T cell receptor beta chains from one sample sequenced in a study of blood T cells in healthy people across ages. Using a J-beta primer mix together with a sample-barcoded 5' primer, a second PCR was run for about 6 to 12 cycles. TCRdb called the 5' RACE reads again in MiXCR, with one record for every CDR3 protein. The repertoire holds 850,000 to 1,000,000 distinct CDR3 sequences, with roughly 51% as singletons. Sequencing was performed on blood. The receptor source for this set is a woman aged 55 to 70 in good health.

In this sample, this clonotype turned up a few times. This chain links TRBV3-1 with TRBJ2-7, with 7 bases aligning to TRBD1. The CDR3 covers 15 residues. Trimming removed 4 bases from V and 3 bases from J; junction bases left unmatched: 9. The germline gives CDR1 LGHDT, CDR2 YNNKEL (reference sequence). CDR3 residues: CASSLNRGLGYEQYF. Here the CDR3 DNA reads TGTGCCAGCAGCCTGAACAGGGGTCTGGGCTACGAGCAGTACTTC.

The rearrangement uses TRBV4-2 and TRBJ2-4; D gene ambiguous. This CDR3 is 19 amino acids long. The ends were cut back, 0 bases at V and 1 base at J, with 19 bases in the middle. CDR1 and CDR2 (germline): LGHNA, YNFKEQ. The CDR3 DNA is TGTGCCAGCAGCCAAGAAGTCAGGCCCTGGGTCGGGGCCAAAAACATTCAGTACTTC. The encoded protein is CASSQEVRPWVGAKNIQYF.

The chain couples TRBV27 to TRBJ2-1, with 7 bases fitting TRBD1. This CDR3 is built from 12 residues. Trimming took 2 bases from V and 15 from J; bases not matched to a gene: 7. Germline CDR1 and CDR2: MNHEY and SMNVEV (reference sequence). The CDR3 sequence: CASSLGRQGLFF. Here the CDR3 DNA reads TGTGCCAGCAGTTTAGGTCGACAGGGCTTGTTCTTC.

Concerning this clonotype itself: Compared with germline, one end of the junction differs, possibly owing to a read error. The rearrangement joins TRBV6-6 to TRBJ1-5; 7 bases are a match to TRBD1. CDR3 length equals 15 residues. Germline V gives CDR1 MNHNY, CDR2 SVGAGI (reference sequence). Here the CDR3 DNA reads TGTGCCGGCAGTGGGACGGGACAGCCAAATCAGCCCCAGCATTTT. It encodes CAGSGTGQPNQPQHF.

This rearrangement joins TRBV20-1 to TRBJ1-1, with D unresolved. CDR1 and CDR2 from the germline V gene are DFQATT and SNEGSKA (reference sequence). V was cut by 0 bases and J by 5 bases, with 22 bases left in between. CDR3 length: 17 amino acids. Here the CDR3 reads CSARDREAPNVLTEAFF. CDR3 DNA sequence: TGCAGTGCTAGAGATCGGGAAGCTCCCAACGTATTGACTGAAGCTTTCTTT.

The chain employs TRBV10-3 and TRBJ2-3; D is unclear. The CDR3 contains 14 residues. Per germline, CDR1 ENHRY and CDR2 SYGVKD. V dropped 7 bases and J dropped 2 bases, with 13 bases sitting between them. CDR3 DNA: TGTGCCATCATGGGCAGCTCGTACACAGATACGCAGTATTTT. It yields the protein CAIMGSSYTDTQYF.

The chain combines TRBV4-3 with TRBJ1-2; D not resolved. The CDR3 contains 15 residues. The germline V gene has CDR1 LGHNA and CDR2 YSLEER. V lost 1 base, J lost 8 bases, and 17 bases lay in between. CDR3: CASSQATALPVGYTF. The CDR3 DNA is TGCGCCAGCAGCCAAGCAACGGCTCTCCCGGTCGGCTACACCTTC.

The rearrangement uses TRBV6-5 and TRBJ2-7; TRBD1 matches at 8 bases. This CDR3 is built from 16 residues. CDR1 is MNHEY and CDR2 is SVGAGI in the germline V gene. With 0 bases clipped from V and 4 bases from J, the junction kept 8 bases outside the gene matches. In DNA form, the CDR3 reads TGTGCCAGCAGTTACTCGACGGGACAGGTCAAGTACGAGCAGTACTTC. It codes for CASSYSTGQVKYEQYF.

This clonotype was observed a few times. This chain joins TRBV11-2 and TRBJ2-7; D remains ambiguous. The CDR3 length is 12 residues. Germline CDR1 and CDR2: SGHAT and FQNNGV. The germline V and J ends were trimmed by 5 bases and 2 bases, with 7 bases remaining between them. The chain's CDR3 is CASSAPTYEQYF. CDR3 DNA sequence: TGTGCCAGCAGCGCCCCCACCTACGAGCAGTACTTC.